The 18 T cell receptor beta chains reported below all come from one sample, sequenced in a study of shared clonotypes between healthy human individuals. Clones were sequenced by immunoSEQ multiplex PCR, and TCRdb holds only the in-frame ones, with some missing. The sample includes about 2.4 million clones, 80% to 95% of them seen just once. The sequenced sample was naive CD4+ T cells from PBMCs. Documented subset: CD45RA+ positively selected. All receptors come from a man younger than 35 in good health. Some clones in this sample may be carry-over from other donors' samples.

This clone was seen only a few times. The chain uses TRBV15 and TRBJ1-1; possible D gene TRBD1, 5 bases. The CDR3 length is 14 residues. V lost 0 bases, J lost 9 bases, and 14 bases lay in between. In germline, CDR1 is LNHNV, CDR2 YYDKDF (reference sequence). CDR3 protein: CATSRDFRAGKAFF. The CDR3 region has the DNA TGTGCCACCAGCAGAGATTTCAGGGCAGGAAAAGCTTTCTTT. The full variable domain, in which reference TRBV15 and TRBJ1-1 provide the parts outside the CDR3, is DAMVIQNPRYQVTQFGKPVTLSCSQTLNHNVMYWYQQKSSQAPKLLFHYYDKDFNNEADTPDNFQSRRPNTSFCFLDIRSPGLGDTAMYLCATSRDFRAGKAFFGQGTRLTVV.

The chain joins TRBV28 to TRBJ2-4; 10 bases map to TRBD1. Germline assignment: CDR1 MDHEN and CDR2 SYDVKM. The trim removed 6 bases at V and 15 bases at J, leaving 17 bases unmatched. The CDR3 sequence is 15 residues long. The CDR3 here is CASSRPGTGAANWYF. In DNA form, the CDR3 reads TGTGCCAGCAGCCGACCCGGGACAGGGGCCGCAAATTGGTACTTC.

About this clone itself: Other nucleotide sequences from this sample produce the same CDR3. V is TRBV5-4 and J is TRBJ2-7, with 10 bases fitting TRBD2. Germline CDR1 reads SGHNT; CDR2 reads YYREEE (reference sequence). The V and J ends lost 3 bases and 4 bases, in that order; junction bases with no gene match: 7. The CDR3 sequence is 15 residues long. In nucleotides, the CDR3 is TGTGCCAGCAGCTCCCCGGGACTAGCGTCTTACGAGCAGTACTTC. It encodes CASSSPGLASYEQYF.

The rearrangement joins TRBV2 to TRBJ2-3, with D perhaps matching TRBD1 or TRBD2 (5 bases each). V lost 4 bases to trimming and J lost 6 bases, with 14 bases between them. This CDR3 has 14 residues. CDR1 and CDR2 (germline): SNHLY, FYNNEI. The CDR3, as DNA: TGTGCCAGCAGTGGGGGGATCAGGTTCGATACGCAGTATTTT. Translated: CASSGGIRFDTQYF.

The chain joins TRBV5-6 to TRBJ1-3; 8 positions match TRBD1. Germline V gives CDR1 SGHDT, CDR2 YYEEEE. The CDR3 is made up of 13 amino acids. V was pared by 3 bases and J by 8 bases, with 4 bases of the junction left unmatched. CDR3 region: CASSWTGSDTIYF. CDR3 in DNA: TGTGCCAGCAGCTGGACAGGGTCGGACACCATATATTTT.

The J gene is TRBJ2-2, the V gene TRBV6-4, with D tentatively TRBD2 (6 bases). CDR3 length equals 17 residues. The V end was cut by 2 bases, the J end by 4 bases, with 17 bases between. The germline CDR1 and CDR2 sequences are MRHNA and SNTAGT. As DNA, the CDR3 is TGTGCCAGCAGTGACGGGCTGGGGGGACCCCGCACCGGGGAGCTGTTTTTT. Translated, it gives CASSDGLGGPRTGELFF.

This clone was seen only a few times. The sample has other DNA sequences that encode this CDR3 too. The rearrangement links TRBV18 to TRBJ2-5; D uncertain. The CDR3 extends over 13 amino acids. Between the trimmed V and J ends, which lost 0 bases and 2 bases, there was a span of 4 bases. From germline, CDR1 is KGHSH and CDR2 LQKENI. The CDR3 here is CASSPPGQETQYF. Here the CDR3 DNA reads TGTGCCAGCTCACCACCGGGGCAAGAGACCCAGTACTTC.

The sample holds one count of this clone. V usage is TRBV7-2 and J usage is TRBJ2-1; maybe TRBD2 (6 bases). The CDR3 runs to 15 residues. Trimming removed 5 bases at V and 10 bases at J, with 21 bases between. In germline, CDR1 is SGHTA, CDR2 FQGNSA. The CDR3 bases are TGTGCCAGCAGCACGGGACTTCAGCGGAGTGAAGAGCAGTTCTTC. It specifies CASSTGLQRSEEQFF. The whole variable domain, filled in from reference TRBV7-2 and TRBJ2-1, reads GAGVSQSPSNKVTEKGKDVELRCDPISGHTALYWYRQSLGQGLEFLIYFQGNSAPDKSGLPSDRFSAERTGGSVSTLTIQRTQQEDSAVYLCASSTGLQRSEEQFFGPGTRLTVL.

The rearrangement joins TRBV28 to TRBJ2-3; 8 bases line up with TRBD1. The germline V gene encodes CDR1 MDHEN and CDR2 SYDVKM. The CDR3 consists of 14 residues. The V and J ends lost 8 bases and 4 bases, in that order; junction bases with no gene match: 8. The DNA for the CDR3 is TGTGCCAGCCAAGGGTCAGGGGGCGCAGATACGCAGTATTTT. Its translation: CASQGSGGADTQYF. Looking up the rest from reference TRBV28 and TRBJ2-3 gives the full variable domain: DVKVTQSSRYLVKRTGEKVFLECVQDMDHENMFWYRQDPGLGLRLIYFSYDVKMKEKGDIPEGYSVSREKKERFSLILESASTNQTSMYLCASQGSGGADTQYFGPGTRLTVL.

As DNA, the CDR3 is TGTGCCAGCAGCTTAAACAGCATGGGCACAGATACGCAGTATTTT. Its protein is CASSLNSMGTDTQYF. The V gene is TRBV7-3, the J gene TRBJ2-3; D remains unclear. The CDR3 has 15 residues. Trimming took 1 base from V and 1 from J, leaving 9 bases between them. CDR1 and CDR2 (germline): SGHTA, FQGTGA. Looking up the rest from reference TRBV7-3 and TRBJ2-3 gives the full variable domain: GAGVSQTPSNKVTEKGKYVELRCDPISGHTALYWYRQSLGQGPEFLIYFQGTGAADDSGLPNDRFFAVRPEGSVSTLKIQRTERGDSAVYLCASSLNSMGTDTQYFGPGTRLTVL.

The genes are TRBV4-1 and TRBJ1-3; D gene ambiguous. V was trimmed by 4 bases and J by 4 bases, leaving 5 bases between them. Germline V CDR1 and CDR2: MGHRA, YSYEKL. The CDR3 runs 12 residues. The CDR3 nucleotides are TGCGCCAGCAGCCGAGGCGGAAACACCATATATTTT. Encoded protein: CASSRGGNTIYF.

The chain carries TRBV13 and TRBJ1-1, with 7 bases matching TRBD1. From germline, CDR1 is PRHDT and CDR2 FYEKMQ (reference sequence). CDR3 length: 15 amino acids. Trimming took 1 base from V and 10 from J; bases not matched to a gene: 12. DNA for the CDR3: TGTGCCAGCAGCTTAGTCGGAGGGGGCGCGCATCTAGCTTTCTTT. It translates to CASSLVGGGAHLAFF. Variable domain in full (rest from reference TRBV13 and TRBJ1-1): AAGVIQSPRHLIKEKRETATLKCYPIPRHDTVYWYQQGPGQDPQFLISFYEKMQSDKGSIPDRFSAQQFSDYHSELNMSSLELGDSALYFCASSLVGGGAHLAFFGQGTRLTVV.

The V call is TRBV5-4, the J call TRBJ2-2; 7 nucleotides match TRBD2. The germline CDR1 and CDR2 sequences are SGHNT and YYREEE (reference sequence). The length of the CDR3 is 19 residues. The trim removed 4 bases at V and 4 bases at J, leaving 19 bases unmatched. CDR3 sequence (DNA): TGTGCCAGCAGCGGTGGCTTGGTGGGAGGGCCTGTTTTCACCGGGGAGCTGTTTTTT. Translation gives CASSGGLVGGPVFTGELFF. The complete variable domain, with remaining parts taken from reference TRBV5-4 and TRBJ2-2, reads ETGVTQSPTHLIKTRGQQVTLRCSSQSGHNTVSWYQQALGQGPQFIFQYYREEENGRGNFPPRFSGLQFPNYSSELNVNALELDDSALYLCASSGGLVGGPVFTGELFFGEGSRLTVL.

The V and J genes are TRBV9 and TRBJ2-7, with D tentatively TRBD1 (5 bases). CDR3 size: 13 residues. The V and J ends lost 4 bases and 6 bases respectively, with 14 bases between them. Germline assignment: CDR1 SGDLS and CDR2 YYNGEE. The CDR3 here is CASSFNRFSEQYF. The CDR3 DNA follows: TGTGCCAGCAGCTTTAACAGGTTCAGCGAGCAGTACTTC.

The chain joins TRBV4-1 to TRBJ1-5; D ambiguous. CDR1 and CDR2 from the germline V gene are MGHRA and YSYEKL. V was shortened by 1 base and J by 3 bases, with 7 bases between the two germline ends. This CDR3 has 14 amino acids. In DNA form, the CDR3 reads TGCGCCAGCAGCCAAGTTCAAATCAATCAGCCCCAGCATTTT. Protein sequence: CASSQVQINQPQHF.

The chain links TRBV25-1 to TRBJ1-1; 9 bases map to TRBD1. Trimming at V came to 3 bases and at J to 4 bases, leaving 15 bases not matched to a gene. The CDR3 sequence is 18 residues long. Looked up from germline, CDR1 is MGHDK and CDR2 is SYGVNS. The CDR3 DNA sequence: TGTGCCAGCAGTGATCCGGGGGGACAGGGCCCTCGGGGCACTGAAGCTTTCTTT. This gives the protein CASSDPGGQGPRGTEAFF.

The rearrangement links TRBV5-1 to TRBJ2-7, with 8 bases identical to TRBD1. The V and J ends lost 5 bases and 5 bases, in that order; junction bases with no gene match: 12. Germline lookup yields CDR1 SGHRS and CDR2 YFSETQ. The CDR3 loop spans 15 amino acids. For the CDR3, the DNA is TGCGCCAGCAGTATTGACGGACAGGGTTATAACGAGCAGTACTTC. It yields the protein CASSIDGQGYNEQYF.

The V and J genes are TRBV4-3 and TRBJ2-5; D is unclear. The germline V gene encodes CDR1 LGHNA and CDR2 YSLEER. Trimming took 0 bases from V and 2 from J, leaving 13 bases between them. CDR3 length equals 16 residues. CDR3 region: CASSQESYSAQETQYF. The CDR3 DNA reads TGCGCCAGCAGCCAAGAGAGTTACAGCGCTCAAGAGACCCAGTACTTC.